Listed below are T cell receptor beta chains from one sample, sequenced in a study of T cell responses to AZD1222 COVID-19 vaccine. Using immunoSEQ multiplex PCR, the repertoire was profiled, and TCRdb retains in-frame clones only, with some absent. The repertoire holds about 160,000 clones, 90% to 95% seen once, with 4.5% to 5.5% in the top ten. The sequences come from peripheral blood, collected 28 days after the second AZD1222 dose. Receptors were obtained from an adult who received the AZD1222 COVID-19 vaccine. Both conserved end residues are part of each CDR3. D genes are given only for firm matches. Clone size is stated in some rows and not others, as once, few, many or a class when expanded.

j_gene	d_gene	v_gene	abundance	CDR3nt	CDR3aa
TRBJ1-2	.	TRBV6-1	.	TGTGCCAGCAGTGAAGTCAGGACAGCTAACTATGGCTACACCTTC	CASSEVRTANYGYTF
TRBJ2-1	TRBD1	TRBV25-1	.	TGTGCCAGCAGACCGACAGGGAACAATGAGCAGTTCTTC	CASRPTGNNEQFF
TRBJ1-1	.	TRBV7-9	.	TGTGCCAGCAGCACCTCCAGGGGTGGTACTGAAGCTTTCTTT	CASSTSRGGTEAFF
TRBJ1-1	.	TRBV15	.	TGTGCCACCAGCGGTCGGGGGGTCACTGAAGCTTTCTTT	CATSGRGVTEAFF
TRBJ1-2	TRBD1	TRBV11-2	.	TGTGCCAGCAGCTTAATCCGGACAGGGGCTAACTATGGCTACACCTTC	CASSLIRTGANYGYTF
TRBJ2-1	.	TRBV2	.	TGTGCCAGCAGTGACGGCCCCGTGGGAGAGCAGTTCTTC	CASSDGPVGEQFF
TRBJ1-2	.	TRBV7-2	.	TGTGCCAGCAGCTCGACTGGTCGAAATCAGGGTTATGGCTACACCTTC	CASSSTGRNQGYGYTF
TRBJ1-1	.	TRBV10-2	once	TGCGCCAGCAGTGAGTCGAACCCGATAACTGAAGCTTTCTTT	CASSESNPITEAFF
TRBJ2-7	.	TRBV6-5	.	TGTGCCAGCAGTTACAGTGGGGGAGAGCAGTACTTC	CASSYSGGEQYF
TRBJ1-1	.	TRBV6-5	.	TGTGCCAGCAGAGGGCAATACACTGAAGCTTTCTTT	CASRGQYTEAFF
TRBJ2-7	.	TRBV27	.	TGTGCCAGCAGTCTAAGGGGACGGTCTACCTACGAGCAGTACTTC	CASSLRGRSTYEQYF
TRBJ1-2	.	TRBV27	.	TGTGCCAGCAGTAACAACGAGGGGTATGGCTACACCTTC	CASSNNEGYGYTF
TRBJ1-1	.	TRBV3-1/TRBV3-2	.	TGTGCCAGCAGCCCCAGACAGGATGGAATCGGTGAAGCTTTCTTT	CASSPRQDGIGEAFF
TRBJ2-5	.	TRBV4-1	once	TGCGCCAGCAGCCAAGGCAGTCAGCGTTTCAAAGAGACCCAGTACTTC	CASSQGSQRFKETQYF
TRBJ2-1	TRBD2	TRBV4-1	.	TGCGCCAGCAGCCAAGCGCCCAGCGGGAGATATGATGAGCAGTTCTTC	CASSQAPSGRYDEQFF
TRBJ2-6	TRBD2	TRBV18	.	TGTGCCAGCTCACGTGGACTAGCGGGAGGGCAGGGGGCCAACGTCCTGACTTTC	CASSRGLAGGQGANVLTF
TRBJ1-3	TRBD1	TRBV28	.	TGTGCCAGCAGTTCAGGACAGGGCGAGGGGACCATATATTTT	CASSSGQGEGTIYF
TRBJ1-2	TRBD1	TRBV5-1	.	TGCGCCAGCAGCTACGGCACAGGGGGGTTTTATGGCTACACCTTC	CASSYGTGGFYGYTF
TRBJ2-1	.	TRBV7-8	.	TGTGCCAGCAGTCGACCCCGACTAGGGGGTTTCAATGAGCAGTTCTTC	CASSRPRLGGFNEQFF
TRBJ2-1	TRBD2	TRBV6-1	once	TGTGCCAGCAGTGAAGGGACTAGCGGGAGAAGTGGCAATGAGCAGTTCTTC	CASSEGTSGRSGNEQFF
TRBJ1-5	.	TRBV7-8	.	TGTGCCAGCAGCTTCTTACAGGACGATCAGCCCCAGCATTTT	CASSFLQDDQPQHF
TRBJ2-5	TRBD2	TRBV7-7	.	TGTGCCAGCAGCACCACTAGCGGTGGGGAGACCCAGTACTTC	CASSTTSGGETQYF
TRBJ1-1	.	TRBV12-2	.	TGTGCAAGTCGCGCCAGCGGTGAGGCTTTCTTT	CASRASGEAFF
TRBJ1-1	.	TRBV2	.	TGTGCCAGCAGTGAGGAAAGTCCGGGGAACACTGAAGCTTTCTTT	CASSEESPGNTEAFF
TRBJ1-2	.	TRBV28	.	TGTGCCAGCAGTTTGGCGGCCAGGCCGTACTATGGCTACACCTTC	CASSLAARPYYGYTF
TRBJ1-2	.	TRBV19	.	TGTGCCAGTAGTATAGAAGTCAGGGCTGGAGGATATGGCTACACCTTC	CASSIEVRAGGYGYTF
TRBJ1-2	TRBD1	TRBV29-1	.	TGCAGCGTTGAAGAGGGGACAGGATACTATGGCTACACCTTC	CSVEEGTGYYGYTF
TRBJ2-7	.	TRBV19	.	TGTGCCAGTAGTATCAGCGGAACTTCCTCCTACGAGCAGTACTTC	CASSISGTSSYEQYF
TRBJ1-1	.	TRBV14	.	TGTGCCAGCAGCCAAGATCTCGGCAGGAACACTGAAGCTTTCTTT	CASSQDLGRNTEAFF
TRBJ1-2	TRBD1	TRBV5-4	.	TGTGCCAGCAGCTTGGGACAGGGCTCAAGATATGGCTACACCTTC	CASSLGQGSRYGYTF